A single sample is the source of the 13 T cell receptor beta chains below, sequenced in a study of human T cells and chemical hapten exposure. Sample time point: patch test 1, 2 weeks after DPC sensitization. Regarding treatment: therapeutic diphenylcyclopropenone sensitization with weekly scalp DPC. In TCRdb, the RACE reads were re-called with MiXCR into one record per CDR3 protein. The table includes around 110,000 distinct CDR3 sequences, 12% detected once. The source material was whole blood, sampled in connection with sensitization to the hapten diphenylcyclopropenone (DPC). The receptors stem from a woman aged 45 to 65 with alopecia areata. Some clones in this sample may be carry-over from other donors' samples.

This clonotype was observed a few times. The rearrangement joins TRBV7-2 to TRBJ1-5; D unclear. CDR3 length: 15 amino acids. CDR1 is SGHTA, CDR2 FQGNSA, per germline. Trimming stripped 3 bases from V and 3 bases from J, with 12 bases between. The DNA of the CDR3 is TGTGCCAGCAGCTTCTCGGGCCGATCCAATCAGCCCCAGCATTTT. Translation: CASSFSGRSNQPQHF.

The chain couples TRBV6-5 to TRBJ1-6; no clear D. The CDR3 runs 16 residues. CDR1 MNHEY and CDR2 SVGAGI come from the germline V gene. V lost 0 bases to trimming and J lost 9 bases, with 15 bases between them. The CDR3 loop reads CASSYSGQRLLSPLHF. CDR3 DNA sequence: TGTGCCAGCAGTTACTCGGGCCAGAGGCTGCTTTCACCCCTCCACTTT.

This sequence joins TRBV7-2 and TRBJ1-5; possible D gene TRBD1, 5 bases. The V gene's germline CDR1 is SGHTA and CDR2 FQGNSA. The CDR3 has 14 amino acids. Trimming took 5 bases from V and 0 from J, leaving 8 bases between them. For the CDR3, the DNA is TGTGCCAGCAGCGTCGACAGTAGCAATCAGCCCCAGCATTTT. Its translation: CASSVDSSNQPQHF.

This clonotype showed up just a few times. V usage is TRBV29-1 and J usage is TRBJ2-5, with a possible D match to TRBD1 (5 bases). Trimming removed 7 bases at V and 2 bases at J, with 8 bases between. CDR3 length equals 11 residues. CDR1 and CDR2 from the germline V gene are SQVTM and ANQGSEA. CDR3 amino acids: CSAQEQETQYF. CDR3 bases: TGCAGCGCACAGGAACAAGAGACCCAGTACTTC.

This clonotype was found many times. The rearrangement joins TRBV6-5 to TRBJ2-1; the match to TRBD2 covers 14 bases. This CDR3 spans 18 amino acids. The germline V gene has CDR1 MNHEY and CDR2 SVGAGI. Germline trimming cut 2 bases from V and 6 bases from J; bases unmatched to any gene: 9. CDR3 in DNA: TGTGCCAGCAGTTACACAGGGACTAGCGGGAGACGTTTCAATGAGCAGTTCTTC. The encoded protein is CASSYTGTSGRRFNEQFF.

The CDR3 coding sequence is TGTGCCAGCAGTTTAGGGGTAACCTATAATTCACCCCTCCACTTT. Translated, it gives CASSLGVTYNSPLHF. The chain recombines TRBV12-3 or TRBV12-4 with TRBJ1-6, with D uncertain. Trimming removed 1 base from V and 2 bases from J, with 6 bases in between. This CDR3 has 15 residues.

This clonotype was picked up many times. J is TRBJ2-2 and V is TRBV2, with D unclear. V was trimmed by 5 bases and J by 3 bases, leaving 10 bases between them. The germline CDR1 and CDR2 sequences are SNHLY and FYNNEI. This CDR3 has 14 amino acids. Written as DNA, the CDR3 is TGTGCCAGCAGTTCGGGTTATGACACCGGGGAGCTGTTTTTT. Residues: CASSSGYDTGELFF. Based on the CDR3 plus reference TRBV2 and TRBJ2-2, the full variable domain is EPEVTQTPSHQVTQMGQEVILRCVPISNHLYFYWYRQILGQKVEFLVSFYNNEISEKSEIFDDQFSVERPDGSNFTLKIRSTKLEDSAMYFCASSSGYDTGELFFGEGSRLTVL.

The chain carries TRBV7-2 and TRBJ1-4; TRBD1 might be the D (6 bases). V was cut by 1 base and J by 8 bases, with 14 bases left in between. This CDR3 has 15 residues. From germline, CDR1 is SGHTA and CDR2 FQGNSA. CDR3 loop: CASSLVSGAYEKLFF. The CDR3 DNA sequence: TGTGCCAGCAGCTTAGTTTCGGGGGCGTACGAAAAACTGTTTTTT.

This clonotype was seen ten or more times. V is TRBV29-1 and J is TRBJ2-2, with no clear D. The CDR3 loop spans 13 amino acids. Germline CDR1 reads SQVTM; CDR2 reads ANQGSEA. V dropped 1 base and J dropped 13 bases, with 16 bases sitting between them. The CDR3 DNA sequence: TGCAGCGTTGAAGGGTGGGCAGGTCCAGGGCTGTTTTTT. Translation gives CSVEGWAGPGLFF.

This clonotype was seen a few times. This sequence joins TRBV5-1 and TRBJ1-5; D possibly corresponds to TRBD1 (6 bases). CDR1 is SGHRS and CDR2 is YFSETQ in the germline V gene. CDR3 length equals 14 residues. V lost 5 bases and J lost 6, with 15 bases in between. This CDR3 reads CASSKIGGGQPQHF. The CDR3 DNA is TGCGCCAGCAGTAAAATAGGAGGGGGTCAGCCCCAGCATTTT.

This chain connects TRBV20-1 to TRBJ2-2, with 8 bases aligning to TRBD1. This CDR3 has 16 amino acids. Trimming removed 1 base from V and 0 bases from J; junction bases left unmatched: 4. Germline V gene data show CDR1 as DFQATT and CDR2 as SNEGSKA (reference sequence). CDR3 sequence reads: CSARGGQVANTGELFF. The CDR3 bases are TGCAGTGCTAGAGGGGGACAGGTCGCGAACACCGGGGAGCTGTTTTTT.

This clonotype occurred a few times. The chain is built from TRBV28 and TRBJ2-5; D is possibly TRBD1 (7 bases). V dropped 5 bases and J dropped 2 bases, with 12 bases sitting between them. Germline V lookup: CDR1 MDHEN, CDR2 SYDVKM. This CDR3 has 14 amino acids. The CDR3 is CASSTQGGQETQYF. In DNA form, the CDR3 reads TGTGCCAGCAGTACCCAGGGGGGACAAGAGACCCAGTACTTC.

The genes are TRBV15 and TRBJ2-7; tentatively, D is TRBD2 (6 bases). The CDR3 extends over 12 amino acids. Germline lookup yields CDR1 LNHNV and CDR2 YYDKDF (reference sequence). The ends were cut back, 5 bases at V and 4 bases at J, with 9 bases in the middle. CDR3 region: CATSRRGYEQYF. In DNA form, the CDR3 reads TGTGCCACCAGCCGCCGGGGGTACGAGCAGTACTTC.